The 11 T cell receptor beta chains presented below share a single source sample, sequenced in a study of tumor-infiltrating lymphocytes in primary liver carcinoma. Both RNA and DNA were isolated together from around 20-30 mg of bulk tissue that had not been sorted. Production of TCR beta cDNA used 500 ng total RNA together with a constant-region primer. Each TCR beta library was derived from three nested multiplex PCR rounds that employed slightly modified ARM-PCR. Running 9 to 11 cycles apiece, the first two PCR rounds relied on TRBV1-TRBV30 forward primers together with a C-beta reverse primer. TCRdb used MiXCR to reprocess the multiplex PCR reads, holding one entry per CDR3 protein. Of around 100,000 distinct CDR3 sequences in the sample, almost 70% are singletons; the top ten hold 9.5%. The material sequenced was liver tumor tissue from sampling region 5. Indicated subset: tumor region T5, tumor centre. Every receptor here comes from a woman aged 60-70 years with primary liver carcinoma and hepatitis B virus infection.

As concerns this clonotype: Relative to the germline gene, one junction end is altered; a read error may explain this. This chain connects TRBV30 to TRBJ1-3; the D gene is possibly TRBD1 (6 bases). Germline V gives CDR1 GTSNPN, CDR2 SVGIG (reference sequence). The CDR3 totals 16 residues. This CDR3 is CAWSKGHRTAGITIYF. In DNA form, the CDR3 reads TGTGCCTGGAGTAAGGGACACCGAACTGCTGGAATCACCATATATTTT.

In the case of this clonotype: The junction shows a germline mismatch at one end, possibly a read error. The chain carries TRBV6-5 and TRBJ1-1; D not certain. The germline V gene encodes CDR1 MNHEY and CDR2 SVGAGI. This CDR3 is 13 amino acids long. The CDR3 here is CVSSRIGNTEAFF. As DNA, the CDR3 is TGTGTCAGCAGTCGTATAGGGAACACTGAGGCTTTCTTT.

The rearrangement uses TRBV6-6 and TRBJ2-7, with 10 bases fitting TRBD1. The CDR3 contains 19 residues. Germline CDR1 MNHNY, CDR2 SVGAGI (reference sequence). The V segment lost 6 bases and the J segment 9 bases; nucleotides outside the gene matches: 26. The CDR3 DNA is TGTGCCAGCAGCTCAGGAGGGCGGGACAGGGGTTCCCCCTACGGTGGGCAGTACTTC. It translates to CASSSGGRDRGSPYGGQYF.

In the case of this clonotype: A read error may produce the germline difference seen at one junction end. The V call is TRBV5-1, the J call TRBJ2-5; D gene ambiguous. CDR1 and CDR2 from the germline V gene are SGHRS and YFSETQ. The length of the CDR3 is 11 residues. CDR3 nucleotide sequence: TGCGCCAGCAGCTACCAAGATACCCAGTACTTC. Protein sequence: CASSYQDTQYF.

For this clonotype: At one end the junction does not follow the germline gene, possibly because of a read error. The rearrangement links TRBV6-2 or TRBV6-3 to TRBJ1-5, with D tentatively TRBD1 (6 bases). The V gene's germline CDR1 is MNHEY and CDR2 SVGEGT. This CDR3 spans 15 amino acids. The CDR3 region is CASNYLGGDLQSQHF. CDR3 nucleotide sequence: TGTGCCAGCAATTACTTAGGGGGGGATCTTCAGTCCCAGCATTTT.

This clonotype was counted at least ten times. The chain recombines TRBV28 with TRBJ2-3; TRBD2 is a possible D gene (7 bases). The ends were cut back, 3 bases at V and 3 bases at J, with 13 bases in the middle. Germline lookup yields CDR1 MDHEN and CDR2 SYDVKM. The CDR3 contains 15 residues. CDR3 DNA sequence: TGTGCCAGCAGTTTCGGCAGGGGAGGGACAGATACGCAGTATTTT. This codes for CASSFGRGGTDTQYF.

On this clonotype: At one boundary the junction diverges from the germline segment, which might be a read error. The chain carries TRBV12-5 and TRBJ1-5; the D is unclear. The CDR3 runs to 12 residues. The germline V gene has CDR1 LGHNT and CDR2 FRNRAP. Here the CDR3 DNA reads TGTGCTAGTGTTTTGAACAATCAGCTCCAGCATTTT. This translates into CASVLNNQLQHF.

This clonotype was counted many times. The rearrangement links TRBV7-8 to TRBJ1-5, with 11 positions matching TRBD1. CDR3 length equals 16 residues. Trimming at V came to 2 bases and at J to 6 bases, leaving 6 bases not matched to a gene. The germline gives CDR1 SGHVS, CDR2 FQNEAQ. CDR3: CASSLKGTGGFQPQHF. For the CDR3, the DNA is TGTGCCAGCAGCTTAAAAGGGACAGGGGGTTTTCAGCCCCAGCATTTT.

About this clonotype: The missing conserved phenylalanine or tryptophan at the end of this CDR3 makes a read error likely. This sequence joins TRBV5-5 and TRBJ2-3; 8 positions match TRBD2. Germline V gene lookup returns CDR1 SGHKS and CDR2 YYEKEE (reference sequence). Trimming removed 3 bases from V and 5 bases from J; junction bases left unmatched: 8. There are 15 residues in the CDR3. The CDR3 loop reads CASSSSGSMVDTQYL. The CDR3, as DNA: TGTGCCAGCAGCTCAAGCGGGAGTATGGTAGATACGCAGTATTTA.

This clonotype was picked up a small number of times. The V and J genes are TRBV6-2 or TRBV6-3 and TRBJ2-7; D is ambiguous. CDR3 length equals 11 residues. Germline V gene lookup returns CDR1 MNHEY and CDR2 SVGEGT. Trimming pared 3 bases from V and 7 bases from J, leaving 7 bases between. CDR3 nucleotides: TGTGCCAGCAGTTATGCATATGAGCAGTACTTC. Its translation is CASSYAYEQYF.

This clonotype was found many times. This chain connects TRBV5-4 to TRBJ2-3; 12 bases agree with TRBD2. The germline gives CDR1 SGHNT, CDR2 YYREEE (reference sequence). Trimming at V came to 3 bases and at J to 4 bases, leaving 3 bases not matched to a gene. The CDR3 sequence is 15 residues long. The CDR3 spells CASSSTSGRADTQYF. CDR3 bases: TGTGCCAGCAGCTCGACTAGCGGGAGAGCAGATACGCAGTATTTT. The complete variable domain, with remaining parts taken from reference TRBV5-4 and TRBJ2-3, reads ETGVTQSPTHLIKTRGQQVTLRCSSQSGHNTVSWYQQALGQGPQFIFQYYREEENGRGNFPPRFSGLQFPNYSSELNVNALELDDSALYLCASSSTSGRADTQYFGPGTRLTVL.